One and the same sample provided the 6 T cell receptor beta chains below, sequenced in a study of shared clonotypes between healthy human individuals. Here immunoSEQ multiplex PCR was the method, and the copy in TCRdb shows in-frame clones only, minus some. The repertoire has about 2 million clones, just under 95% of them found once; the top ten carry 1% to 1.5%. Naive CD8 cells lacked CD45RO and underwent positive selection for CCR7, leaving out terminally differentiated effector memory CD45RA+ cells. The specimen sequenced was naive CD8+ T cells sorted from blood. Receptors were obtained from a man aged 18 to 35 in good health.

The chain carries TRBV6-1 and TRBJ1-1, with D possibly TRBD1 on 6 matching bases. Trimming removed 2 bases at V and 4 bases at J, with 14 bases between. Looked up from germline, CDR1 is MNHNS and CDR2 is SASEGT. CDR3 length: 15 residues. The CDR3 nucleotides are TGTGCCAGCAGTGAATTCAGGGGAAGGAGCACTGAAGCTTTCTTT. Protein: CASSEFRGRSTEAFF.

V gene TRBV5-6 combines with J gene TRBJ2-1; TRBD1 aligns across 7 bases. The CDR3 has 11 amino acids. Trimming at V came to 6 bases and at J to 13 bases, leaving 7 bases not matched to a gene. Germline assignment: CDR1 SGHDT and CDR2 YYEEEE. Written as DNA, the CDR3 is TGTGCCAGCATGGATCAGGGGGACCAGTTCTTC. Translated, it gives CASMDQGDQFF.

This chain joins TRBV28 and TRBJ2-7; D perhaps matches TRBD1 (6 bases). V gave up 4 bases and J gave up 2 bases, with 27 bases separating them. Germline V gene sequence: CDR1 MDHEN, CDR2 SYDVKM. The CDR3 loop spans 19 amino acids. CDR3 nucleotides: TGTGCCAGCAGTTCACTGGACAGCCCACGAGATGGGAGTCCCTACGAGCAGTACTTC. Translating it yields CASSSLDSPRDGSPYEQYF.

The CDR3 protein is CASSLYGQGADEQYF. The CDR3 DNA follows: TGTGCCAGCAGCTTGTACGGACAGGGGGCCGACGAGCAGTACTTC. The chain recombines TRBV5-6 with TRBJ2-7; 11 bases agree with TRBD1. Germline V lookup: CDR1 SGHDT, CDR2 YYEEEE. The junction had 5 bases not matched to a gene; V was cut back by 1 base and J by 5 bases. The CDR3 contains 15 residues.

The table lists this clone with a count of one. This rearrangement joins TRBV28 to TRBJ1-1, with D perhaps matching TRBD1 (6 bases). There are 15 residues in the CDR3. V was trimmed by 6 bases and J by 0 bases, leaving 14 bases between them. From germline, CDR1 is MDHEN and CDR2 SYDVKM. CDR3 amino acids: CASRLRGQLNTEAFF. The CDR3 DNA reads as TGTGCCAGCAGGCTTAGAGGACAGTTGAACACTGAAGCTTTCTTT.

CDR3 in amino acids: CASSVPLGLEAYNEQFF. The CDR3 DNA is TGTGCCAGTAGTGTACCCCTGGGACTAGAAGCCTACAATGAGCAGTTCTTC. V and J are TRBV19 and TRBJ2-1; TRBD2 agrees at 8 bases. V shed 5 bases, J shed 2 bases, and the junction held 11 bases outside the gene matches. Germline values: CDR1 LNHDA, CDR2 SQIVND (reference sequence). CDR3 length: 17 amino acids.